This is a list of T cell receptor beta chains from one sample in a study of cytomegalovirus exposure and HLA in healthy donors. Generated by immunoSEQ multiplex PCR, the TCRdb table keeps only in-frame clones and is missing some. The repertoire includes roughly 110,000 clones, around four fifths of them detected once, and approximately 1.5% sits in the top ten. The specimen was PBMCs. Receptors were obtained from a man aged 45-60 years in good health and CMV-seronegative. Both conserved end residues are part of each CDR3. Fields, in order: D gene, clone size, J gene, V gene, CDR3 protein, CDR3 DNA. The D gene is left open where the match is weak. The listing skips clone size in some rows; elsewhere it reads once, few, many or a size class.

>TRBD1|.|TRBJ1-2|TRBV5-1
CASSGTGGSDGYTF
TGCGCCAGCAGTGGGACAGGGGGCTCAGATGGCTACACCTTC
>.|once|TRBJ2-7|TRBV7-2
CASSLSPSGGYSPYEQYF
TGTGCCAGCAGCTTATCCCCCTCAGGCGGGTACAGTCCCTACGAGCAGTACTTC
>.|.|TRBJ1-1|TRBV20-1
CSASGGPEAFF
TGCAGCGCTAGCGGGGGACCTGAAGCTTTCTTT
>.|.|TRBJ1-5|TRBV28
CASSLYRGSNQPQHF
TGTGCCAGCAGTTTATATAGGGGTAGCAATCAGCCCCAGCATTTT
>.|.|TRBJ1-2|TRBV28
CASSLGFDGRYGYTF
TGTGCCAGCAGTTTGGGCTTCGACGGCCGCTATGGCTACACCTTC
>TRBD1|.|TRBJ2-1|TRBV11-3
CASSPRDRLNEQFF
TGTGCCAGCAGCCCACGGGACAGGCTAAATGAGCAGTTCTTC
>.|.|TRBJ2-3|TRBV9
CASSTNPTVWKDTQYF
TGTGCCAGCAGCACAAACCCAACAGTTTGGAAAGATACGCAGTATTTT
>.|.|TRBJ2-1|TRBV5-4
CASSLPGVLDNEQFF
TGTGCCAGCAGCTTGCCCGGGGTGCTAGACAATGAGCAGTTCTTC
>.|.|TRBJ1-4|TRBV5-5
CASSFGLANEKLFF
TGTGCCAGCAGCTTTGGGCTGGCTAATGAAAAACTGTTTTTT
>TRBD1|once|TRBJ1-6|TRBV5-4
CASSPRTGDNSPLHF
TGTGCCAGCAGCCCTCGGACAGGGGATAATTCACCCCTCCACTTT
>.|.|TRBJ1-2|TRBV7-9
CASSLEQGGYTF
TGTGCCAGCAGCTTAGAACAGGGTGGCTACACCTTC
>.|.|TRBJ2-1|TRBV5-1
CASSLDGGGPYNEQFF
TGCGCCAGCAGCTTGGACGGCGGGGGCCCCTACAATGAGCAGTTCTTC
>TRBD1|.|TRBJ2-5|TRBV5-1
CASSYEGAGGKTQYF
TGCGCCAGCAGCTACGAGGGGGCTGGGGGCAAGACCCAGTACTTC
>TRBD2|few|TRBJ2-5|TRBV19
CASSMGAGGRETQYF
TGTGCCAGTAGTATGGGAGCGGGGGGGCGGGAGACCCAGTACTTC
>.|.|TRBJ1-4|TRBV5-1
CASSLEVRTVNEKLFF
TGCGCCAGCAGCTTAGAAGTACGGACAGTTAATGAAAAACTGTTTTTT
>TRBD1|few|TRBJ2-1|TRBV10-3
CAISGRGQYNEQFF
TGTGCCATCAGTGGCAGGGGGCAGTACAATGAGCAGTTCTTC
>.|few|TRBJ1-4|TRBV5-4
CASSGRGSTNEKLFF
TGTGCCAGCAGCGGAAGGGGGTCAACTAATGAAAAACTGTTTTTT
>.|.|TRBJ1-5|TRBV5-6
CASSWGGIGMSNQPQHF
TGTGCCAGCAGCTGGGGGGGTATCGGGATGAGCAATCAGCCCCAGCATTTT
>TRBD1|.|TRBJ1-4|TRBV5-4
CASSSSTGTNEKLFF
TGTGCCAGCAGCTCTTCGACAGGGACTAATGAAAAACTGTTTTTT
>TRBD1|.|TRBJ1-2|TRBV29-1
CSVANRGIGSDGYTF
TGCAGCGTTGCAAACAGGGGAATTGGGTCGGATGGCTACACCTTC
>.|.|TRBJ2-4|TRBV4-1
CASSLASKNIQYF
TGCGCCAGCAGCCTTGCCAGCAAAAACATTCAGTACTTC
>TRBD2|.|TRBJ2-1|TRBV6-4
CASSDGVAGGLDEQFF
TGTGCCAGCAGTGACGGAGTAGCGGGGGGGCTCGATGAGCAGTTCTTC
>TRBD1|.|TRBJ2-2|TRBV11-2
CASSFRRTGSDTGELFF
TGTGCCAGCAGCTTCCGTCGGACAGGGTCCGACACCGGGGAGCTGTTTTTT
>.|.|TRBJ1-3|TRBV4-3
CASSQDGQAGNTIYF
TGCGCCAGCAGCCAAGATGGCCAGGCTGGAAACACCATATATTTT
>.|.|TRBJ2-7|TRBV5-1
CASSLGGAAYEQYF
TGCGCCAGCAGCCTAGGGGGGGCCGCCTACGAGCAGTACTTC
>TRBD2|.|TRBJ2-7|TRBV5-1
CASSLSETSGGYEQYF
TGCGCCAGCAGCTTGTCCGAGACTAGCGGGGGCTACGAGCAGTACTTC
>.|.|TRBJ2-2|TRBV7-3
CASSLSPRANTGELFF
TGTGCCAGCAGCTTAAGCCCGAGAGCGAACACCGGGGAGCTGTTTTTT
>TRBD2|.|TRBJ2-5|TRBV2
CASTPERGQETQYF
TGTGCCAGCACCCCAGAGCGGGGGCAAGAGACCCAGTACTTC
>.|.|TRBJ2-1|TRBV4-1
CASSLIFGGGPGEGQFF
TGCGCCAGCAGCCTGATATTTGGCGGGGGCCCGGGCGAGGGGCAGTTCTTC
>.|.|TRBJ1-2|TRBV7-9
CAVENEENYGYTF
TGTGCTGTTGAAAATGAGGAGAACTATGGCTACACCTTC
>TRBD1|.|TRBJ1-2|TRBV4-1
CASSQGLGTGVNYGYTF
TGCGCCAGCAGCCAAGGGTTGGGGACAGGGGTAAACTATGGCTACACCTTC
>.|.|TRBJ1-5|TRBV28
CASTRGGYSNQPQHF
TGTGCCAGCACCCGGGGGGGATATAGCAATCAGCCCCAGCATTTT
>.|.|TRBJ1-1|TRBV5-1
CASSLQGMNTEAFF
TGCGCCAGCAGCTTGCAGGGCATGAACACTGAAGCTTTCTTT
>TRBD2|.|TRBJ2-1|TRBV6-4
CASSVGTRGLDEQFF
TGTGCCAGCAGTGTTGGGACTAGGGGGTTGGATGAGCAGTTCTTC
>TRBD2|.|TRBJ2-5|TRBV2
CASRPEGLALETQYF
TGTGCCAGCAGGCCCGAGGGACTAGCGTTGGAGACCCAGTACTTC
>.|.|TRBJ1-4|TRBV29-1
CSVSATNEKLFF
TGCAGCGTTTCAGCAACTAATGAAAAACTGTTTTTT
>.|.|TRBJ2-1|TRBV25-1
CASRRGGIPYNEQFF
TGTGCCAGCCGGAGGGGGGGAATCCCCTACAATGAGCAGTTCTTC